This T cell receptor (beta chain) was retrieved from a study of OX40 agonist ivuxolimab in advanced cancers. In the study overall: The drug used for patients, ivuxolimab, was an agonistic anti-OX40 (CD134) antibody.

Profiled with immunoSEQ multiplex PCR; TCRdb holds only in-frame clones, not every one. The repertoire has tens of thousands of clones, around 90% of them found once; the top ten carry about 0.76%. Germline CDR1 and CDR2: MNHNY and SVGAGI (reference sequence). V was clipped by 6 bases and J by 2 bases, with 11 bases between them. This CDR3 has 13 amino acids. This clone was recorded once. The source is an adult with an advanced solid tumor such as melanoma, head and neck, liver or kidney cancer. The starting material was CD4+ or CD8+ T cells sorted from blood, obtained in a trial of the OX40 agonist ivuxolimab. The chain employs TRBV6-6 and TRBJ2-7; D assignment may be TRBD1 or TRBD2 (5 bases each). Written as DNA, the CDR3 is TGTGCCAGCAGGGGAGAACAGGCCTACGAGCAGTACTTC. Amino acid sequence: CASRGEQAYEQYF.